The text below deals with one T cell receptor beta chain. The data were obtained in a study of OX40 agonist ivuxolimab in advanced cancers. Study background: Patients received ivuxolimab, an agonistic anti-OX40 (CD134) antibody. Among those enrolled, mean age was approximately 60 years (range roughly 23 to 79) and approximately 83% were male.

V lost 4 bases to trimming and J lost 3 bases, with 16 bases between them. Germline V gene sequence: CDR1 SGDLS, CDR2 YYNGEE. CDR3 length equals 15 residues. Method: immunoSEQ multiplex PCR; TCRdb's copy keeps in-frame clones and lacks some. In the table there are about 140,000 clones, around 93% of which are singletons. The source material was CD4+ or CD8+ T cells sorted from blood, sampled in a trial of the OX40 agonist ivuxolimab. The genes are TRBV9 and TRBJ1-1; D is perhaps TRBD1 (6 bases). The receptor was isolated from an adult with an advanced solid tumor such as melanoma, head and neck, liver or kidney cancer. In DNA, the CDR3 is TGTGCCAGCAGCATCCGGACCGGGGGCGACACTGAAGCTTTCTTT. Its translation: CASSIRTGGDTEAFF.